The table lists the clone carrying this T cell receptor beta chain with a few counts. The sample comes from a study of blood T cell repertoires in COVID-19. The germline V gene has CDR1 MDHEN and CDR2 SYDVKM. The trim removed 7 bases at V and 0 bases at J, leaving 9 bases unmatched. CDR3 length: 15 amino acids. The study drew participants aged about 18 to 89 years from under 30 US areas. Participants had their cohort set by participant-reported clinical history. For recovered donors of Cohort 3, there were two negative PCRs, clearance, or symptom resolution. Per the original data handling: From reference gene primer amplification, estimates of nucleated cell counts were derived. Method: immunoSEQ multiplex PCR; TCRdb's copy keeps in-frame clones and lacks some. V and J calls and clone size are given by that table; D and trimming were obtained from the DNA. The sample lists 250,000 or so clones, 80% to 85% occurring once.

This clonotype was obtained from a man aged 50 or older who had recovered from COVID-19. This sequence joins TRBV28 and TRBJ2-7; 7 bases are shared with TRBD1. Input material: PBMCs or T cells enriched from blood (not recorded which). The CDR3 reads CASNPGQLYSYEQYF. The CDR3 nucleotides are TGTGCCAGCAACCCGGGACAGCTTTACTCCTACGAGCAGTACTTC. Filled out from reference TRBV28 and TRBJ2-7, the complete variable domain reads DVKVTQSSRYLVKRTGEKVFLECVQDMDHENMFWYRQDPGLGLRLIYFSYDVKMKEKGDIPEGYSVSREKKERFSLILESASTNQTSMYLCASNPGQLYSYEQYFGPGTRLTVT.